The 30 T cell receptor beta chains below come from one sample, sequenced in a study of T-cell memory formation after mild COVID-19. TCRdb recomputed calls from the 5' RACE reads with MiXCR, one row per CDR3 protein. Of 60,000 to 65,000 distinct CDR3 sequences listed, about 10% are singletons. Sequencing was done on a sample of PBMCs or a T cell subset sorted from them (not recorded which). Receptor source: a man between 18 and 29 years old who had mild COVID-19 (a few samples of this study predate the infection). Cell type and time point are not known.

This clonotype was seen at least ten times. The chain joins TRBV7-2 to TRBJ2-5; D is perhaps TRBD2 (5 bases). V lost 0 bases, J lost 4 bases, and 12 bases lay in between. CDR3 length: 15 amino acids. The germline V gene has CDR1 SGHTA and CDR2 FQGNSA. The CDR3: CASSLAGLEGETQYF. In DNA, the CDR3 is TGTGCCAGCAGCTTAGCGGGTCTAGAGGGAGAGACCCAGTACTTC.

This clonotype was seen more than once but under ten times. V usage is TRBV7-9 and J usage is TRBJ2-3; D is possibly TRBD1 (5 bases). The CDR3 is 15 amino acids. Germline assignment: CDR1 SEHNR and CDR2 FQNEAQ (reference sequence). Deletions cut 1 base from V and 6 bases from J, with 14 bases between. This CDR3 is CASSLGQGRLDTQYF. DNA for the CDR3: TGTGCCAGCAGCTTAGGCCAGGGTAGATTGGATACGCAGTATTTT.

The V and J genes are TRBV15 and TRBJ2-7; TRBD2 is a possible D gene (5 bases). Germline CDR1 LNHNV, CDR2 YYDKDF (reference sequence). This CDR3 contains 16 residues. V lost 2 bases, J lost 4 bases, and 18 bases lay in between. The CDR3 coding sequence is TGTGCCACCAGCAGAATACCCCTCGGAGGAAGGTACGAGCAGTACGTC. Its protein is CATSRIPLGGRYEQYV.

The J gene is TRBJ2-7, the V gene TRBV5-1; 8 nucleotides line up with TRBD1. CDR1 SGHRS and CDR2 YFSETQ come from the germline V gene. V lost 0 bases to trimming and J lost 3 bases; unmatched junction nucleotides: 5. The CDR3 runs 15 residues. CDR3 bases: TGCGCCAGCAGCTTGGATGGGACAGGAGACTACGAGCAGTACTTC. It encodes CASSLDGTGDYEQYF.

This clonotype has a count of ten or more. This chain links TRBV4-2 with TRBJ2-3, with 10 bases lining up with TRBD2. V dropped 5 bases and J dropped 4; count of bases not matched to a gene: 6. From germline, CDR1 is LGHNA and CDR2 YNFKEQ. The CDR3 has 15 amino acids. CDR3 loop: CASSGSAGGPDTQYF. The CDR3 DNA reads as TGTGCCAGCAGCGGATCAGCGGGGGGGCCAGATACGCAGTATTTT.

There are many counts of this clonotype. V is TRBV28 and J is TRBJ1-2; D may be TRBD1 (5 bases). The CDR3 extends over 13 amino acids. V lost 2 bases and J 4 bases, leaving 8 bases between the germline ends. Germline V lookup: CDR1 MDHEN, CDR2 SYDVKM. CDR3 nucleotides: TGTGCCAGCAGTTTAGGGAGGGGCTATGGCTACACCTTC. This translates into CASSLGRGYGYTF.

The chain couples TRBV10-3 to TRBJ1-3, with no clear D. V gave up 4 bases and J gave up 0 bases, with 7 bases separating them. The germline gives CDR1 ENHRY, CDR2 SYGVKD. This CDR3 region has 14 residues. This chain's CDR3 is CAISGQTSGNTIYF. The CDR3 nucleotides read TGTGCCATCAGTGGACAAACCTCTGGAAACACCATATATTTT.

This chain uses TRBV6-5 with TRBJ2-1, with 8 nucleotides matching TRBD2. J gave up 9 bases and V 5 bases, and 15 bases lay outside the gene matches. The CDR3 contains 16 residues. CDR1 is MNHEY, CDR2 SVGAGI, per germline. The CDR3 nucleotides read TGTGCCAGCAGTCTAACCGGGACTAGTAGGGATAGTGAGCAGTTCTTC. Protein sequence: CASSLTGTSRDSEQFF.

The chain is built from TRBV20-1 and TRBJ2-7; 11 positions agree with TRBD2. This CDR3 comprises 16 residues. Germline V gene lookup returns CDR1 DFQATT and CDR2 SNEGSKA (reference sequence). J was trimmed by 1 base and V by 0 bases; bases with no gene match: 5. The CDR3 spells CSAREILAGGSYEQYF. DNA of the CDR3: TGCAGTGCTAGAGAGATCCTAGCGGGGGGTTCCTACGAGCAGTACTTC.

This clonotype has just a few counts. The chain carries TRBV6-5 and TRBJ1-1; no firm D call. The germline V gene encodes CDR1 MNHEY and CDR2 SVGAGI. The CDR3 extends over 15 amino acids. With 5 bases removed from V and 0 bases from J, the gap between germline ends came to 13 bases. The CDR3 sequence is CASSPSGGLNTEAFF. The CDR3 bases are TGTGCCAGCAGTCCCTCTGGCGGATTGAACACTGAAGCTTTCTTT.

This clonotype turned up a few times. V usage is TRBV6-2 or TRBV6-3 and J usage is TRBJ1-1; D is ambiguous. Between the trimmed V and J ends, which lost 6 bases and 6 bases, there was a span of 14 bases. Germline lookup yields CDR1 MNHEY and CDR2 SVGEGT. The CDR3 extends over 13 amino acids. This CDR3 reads CASSSTPAAEAFF. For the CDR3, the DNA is TGTGCCAGCAGCTCGACCCCCGCCGCTGAAGCTTTCTTT.

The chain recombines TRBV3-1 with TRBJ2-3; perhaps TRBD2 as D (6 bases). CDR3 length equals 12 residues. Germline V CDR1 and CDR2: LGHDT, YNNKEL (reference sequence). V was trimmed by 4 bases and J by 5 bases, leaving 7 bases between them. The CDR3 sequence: CASSPGEDTQYF. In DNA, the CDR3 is TGTGCCAGCAGCCCGGGAGAAGATACGCAGTATTTT.

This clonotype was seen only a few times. CDR3 region: CSARDGGQGYNSPLHF. The CDR3 bases are TGCAGTGCTAGAGATGGTGGCCAGGGATATAATTCACCCCTCCACTTT. The rearrangement uses TRBV20-1 and TRBJ1-6, with D possibly TRBD1 on 5 matching bases. Trimming took 0 bases from V and 4 from J, leaving 13 bases between them. Germline V CDR1 and CDR2: DFQATT, SNEGSKA (reference sequence). The CDR3 loop spans 16 amino acids.

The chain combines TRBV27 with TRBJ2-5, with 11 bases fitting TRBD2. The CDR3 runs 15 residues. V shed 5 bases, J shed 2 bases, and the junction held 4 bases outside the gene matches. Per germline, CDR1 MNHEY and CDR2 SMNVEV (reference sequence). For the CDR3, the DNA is TGTGCCAGCAGTAAAACTAGCGGGGGTCAAGAGACCCAGTACTTC. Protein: CASSKTSGGQETQYF.

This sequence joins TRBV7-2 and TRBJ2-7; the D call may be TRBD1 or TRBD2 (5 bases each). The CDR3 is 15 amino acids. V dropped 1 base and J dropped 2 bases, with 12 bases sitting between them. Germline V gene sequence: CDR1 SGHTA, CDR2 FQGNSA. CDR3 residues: CASSLVPGRAYEQYV. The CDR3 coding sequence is TGTGCCAGCAGCTTAGTCCCGGGACGAGCCTACGAGCAGTACGTC.

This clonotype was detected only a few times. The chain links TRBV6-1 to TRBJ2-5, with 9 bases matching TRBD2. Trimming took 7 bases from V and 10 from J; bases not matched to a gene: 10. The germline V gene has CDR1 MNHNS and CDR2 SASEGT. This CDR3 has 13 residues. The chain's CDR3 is CASMGSLAGLQYF. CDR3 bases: TGTGCCAGCATGGGGAGTCTAGCGGGACTCCAGTACTTC.

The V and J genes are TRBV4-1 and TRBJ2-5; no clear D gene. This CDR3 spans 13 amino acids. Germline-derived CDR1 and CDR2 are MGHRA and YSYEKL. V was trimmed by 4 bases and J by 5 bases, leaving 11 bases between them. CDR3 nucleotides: TGCGCCAGCAGCCCGCCGTTACTCGAGACCCAGTACTTC. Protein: CASSPPLLETQYF.

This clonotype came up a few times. The CDR3 sequence: CAISAGNNSPLHF. CDR3 nucleotides: TGTGCCATCAGTGCCGGGAATAATTCACCCCTCCACTTT. This sequence joins TRBV10-3 and TRBJ1-6; no clear D gene. Germline-derived CDR1 and CDR2 are ENHRY and SYGVKD. V was shortened by 4 bases and J by 5 bases, with 6 bases between the two germline ends. The CDR3 is 13 amino acids.

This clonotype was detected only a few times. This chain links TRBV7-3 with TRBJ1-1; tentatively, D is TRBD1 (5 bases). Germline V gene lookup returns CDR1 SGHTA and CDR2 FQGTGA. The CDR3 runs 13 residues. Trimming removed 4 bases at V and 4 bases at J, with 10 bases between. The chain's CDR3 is CASSYQGGTEAFF. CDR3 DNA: TGTGCCAGCAGCTATCAGGGTGGCACTGAAGCTTTCTTT.

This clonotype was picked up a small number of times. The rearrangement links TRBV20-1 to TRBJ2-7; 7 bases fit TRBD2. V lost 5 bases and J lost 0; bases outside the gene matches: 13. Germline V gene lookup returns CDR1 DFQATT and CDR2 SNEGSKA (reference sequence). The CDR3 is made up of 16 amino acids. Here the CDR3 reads CSAPRGWGGSSYEQYF. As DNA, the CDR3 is TGCAGTGCTCCACGGGGTTGGGGGGGGAGCTCCTACGAGCAGTACTTC.

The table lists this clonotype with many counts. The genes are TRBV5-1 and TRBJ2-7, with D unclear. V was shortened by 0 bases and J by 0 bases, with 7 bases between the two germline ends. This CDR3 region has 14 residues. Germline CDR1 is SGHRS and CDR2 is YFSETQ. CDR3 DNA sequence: TGCGCCAGCAGCTTGGCCGGCCCCTCCTACGAGCAGTACTTC. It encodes CASSLAGPSYEQYF.

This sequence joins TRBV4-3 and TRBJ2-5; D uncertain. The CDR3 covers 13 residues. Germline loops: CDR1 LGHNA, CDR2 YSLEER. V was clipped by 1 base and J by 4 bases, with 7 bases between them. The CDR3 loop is CASSQGGRETQYF. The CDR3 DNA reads TGCGCCAGCAGCCAAGGAGGAAGAGAGACCCAGTACTTC.

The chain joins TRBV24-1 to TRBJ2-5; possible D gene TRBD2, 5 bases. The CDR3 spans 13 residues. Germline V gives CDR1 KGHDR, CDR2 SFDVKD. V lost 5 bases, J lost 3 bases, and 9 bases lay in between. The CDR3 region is CATSGAGEETQYF. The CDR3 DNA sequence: TGTGCCACCAGTGGTGCGGGTGAAGAGACCCAGTACTTC.

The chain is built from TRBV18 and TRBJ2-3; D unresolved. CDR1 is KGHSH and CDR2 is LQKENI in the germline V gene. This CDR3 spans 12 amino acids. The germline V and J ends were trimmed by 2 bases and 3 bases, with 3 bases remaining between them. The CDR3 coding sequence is TGTGCCAGCTCACCAGATACAGATACGCAGTATTTT. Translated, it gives CASSPDTDTQYF.

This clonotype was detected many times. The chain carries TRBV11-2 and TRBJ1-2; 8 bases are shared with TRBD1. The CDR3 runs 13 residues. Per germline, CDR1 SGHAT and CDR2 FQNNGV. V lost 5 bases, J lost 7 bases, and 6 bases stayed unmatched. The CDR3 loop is CASSTTGAVGYTF. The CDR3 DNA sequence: TGTGCCAGCAGCACGACAGGGGCGGTTGGCTACACCTTC. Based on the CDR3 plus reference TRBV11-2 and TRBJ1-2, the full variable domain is EAGVAQSPRYKIIEKRQSVAFWCNPISGHATLYWYQQILGQGPKLLIQFQNNGVVDDSQLPKDRFSAERLKGVDSTLKIQPAKLEDSAVYLCASSTTGAVGYTFGSGTRLTVV.

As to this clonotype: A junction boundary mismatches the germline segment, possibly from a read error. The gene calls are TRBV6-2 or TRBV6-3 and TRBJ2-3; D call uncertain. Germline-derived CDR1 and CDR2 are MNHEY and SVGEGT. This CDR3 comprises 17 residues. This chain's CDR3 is CASSYSLFTGLTDTKYF. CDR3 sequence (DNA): TGTGCCAGCAGTTACTCGCTATTTACCGGCCTCACAGATACGAAGTATTTT.

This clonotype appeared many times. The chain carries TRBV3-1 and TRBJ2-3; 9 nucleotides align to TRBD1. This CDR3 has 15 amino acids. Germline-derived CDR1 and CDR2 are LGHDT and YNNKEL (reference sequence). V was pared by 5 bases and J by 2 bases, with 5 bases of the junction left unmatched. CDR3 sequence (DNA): TGTGCCAGCAGCAAAGGACAGGGGACCACAGATACGCAGTATTTT. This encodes CASSKGQGTTDTQYF.

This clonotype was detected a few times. In nucleotides, the CDR3 is TGTGCCAGCAGCGCGGACAGGAATAATGAAAAACTGTTTTTT. Protein: CASSADRNNEKLFF. The gene calls are TRBV7-2 and TRBJ1-4; TRBD1 matches at 7 bases. V trimming: 5 bases; J trimming: 4 bases; junction bases outside the gene matches: 4. CDR3 length: 14 residues. The germline V gene has CDR1 SGHTA and CDR2 FQGNSA.

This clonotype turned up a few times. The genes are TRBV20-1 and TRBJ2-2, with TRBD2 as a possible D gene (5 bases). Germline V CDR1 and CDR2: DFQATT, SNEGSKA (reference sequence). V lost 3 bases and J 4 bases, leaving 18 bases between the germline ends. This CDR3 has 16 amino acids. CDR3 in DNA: TGCAGTGCTAGGCACTCGGCTGAGGGTAGCACCGGGGAGCTGTTTTTT. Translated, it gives CSARHSAEGSTGELFF.

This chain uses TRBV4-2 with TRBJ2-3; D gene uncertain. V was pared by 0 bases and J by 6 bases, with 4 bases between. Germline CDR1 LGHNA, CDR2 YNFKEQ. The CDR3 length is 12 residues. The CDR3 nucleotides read TGTGCCAGCAGCCAAGAGTATGATACGCAGTATTTT. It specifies CASSQEYDTQYF.